This T cell receptor beta chain originates from a study of blood T cells in healthy people across ages. Each sample yielded at least 6 million isolated PBMCs. This clonotype showed up just a few times. Its antigen is unidentified. The authors ran a second PCR of about 6 to 11 cycles using a sample-barcoded 5' primer and a J-beta primer mix. TCRdb reprocessed the 5' RACE reads via MiXCR and lists one record per CDR3 protein. The table has approximately 800,000 distinct CDR3 sequences, around a quarter seen once. Study-wide results and limits: The CMV status of each donor remained undetermined, and this could have confounded shifts in expanded clonotypes. Naive T cell percentage and TCR beta diversity correlated strongly.

This sample was shared with a second study, whose subject was T cells of mothers and their children.

Sequences were obtained from blood. The clonotype was recovered from a boy aged 5 to 17 in good health.

For the CDR3, the DNA is TGCAGTGCTAGAGATGGACCTTTCTATACTATGGGCTACACCTTC. This encodes CSARDGPFYTMGYTF. The chain couples TRBV20-1 to TRBJ1-2, with unresolved D. CDR1 DFQATT and CDR2 SNEGSKA come from the germline V gene (reference sequence). CDR3 length equals 15 residues. The V and J ends lost 0 bases and 8 bases respectively, with 19 bases between them.